The T cell receptor (beta chain) under discussion was sequenced for a study of T cells in tuberculosis. Looking at the study overall: This South African cohort compared adolescents with or without latent tuberculosis against adults with active tuberculosis. Whole-study findings and limits: Cases with active tuberculosis were adults, while controls were adolescents.

With regard to this clone: Its matching antigen is unknown.

Latent tuberculosis screening used tuberculin skin test and IGRA at entry. Repertoires were generated with immunoSEQ multiplex PCR, while TCRdb's copy carries only in-frame clones and drops some. The data show tens of thousands of clones, 80% to 95% seen once. The sequence was obtained from a donor between 10 and 35 years old with latent tuberculosis or without tuberculosis infection. The sample taken for sequencing was PBMCs.

The DNA of the CDR3 is TGTGCCAGCTCACCGACGGACAAGGACTATGGCTACACCTTC. Protein sequence: CASSPTDKDYGYTF. The chain couples TRBV18 to TRBJ1-2; maybe TRBD1 (5 bases). CDR3 size: 14 residues. The germline V gene has CDR1 KGHSH and CDR2 LQKENI. V lost 3 bases and J 3 bases, leaving 11 bases between the germline ends. The full variable domain, with the rest looked up from reference TRBV18 and TRBJ1-2, is NAGVMQNPRHLVRRRGQEARLRCSPMKGHSHVYWYRQLPEEGLKFMVYLQKENIIDESGMPKERFSAEFPKEGPSILRIQQVVRGDSAAYFCASSPTDKDYGYTFGSGTRLTVV.